This TCR beta chain emerged from a study of blood T cell repertoires in COVID-19. This CDR3 region has 16 residues. Looked up from germline, CDR1 is SGHAT and CDR2 is FQNNGV. With 0 bases clipped from V and 2 bases from J, the junction kept 7 bases outside the gene matches. Study processing details: Nucleated cell counts were estimated from reference gene primer amplification. Assay used: immunoSEQ multiplex PCR; TCRdb lists only in-frame clones, some missing. That table gives V, J and clone size, and the DNA gave D and trimming. Among 430,000 or so clones listed, roughly 84% were seen once. Sequenced: PBMCs or T cells enriched from blood (not recorded which). The source is a woman aged 18-29 years who had been exposed to COVID-19. V and J are TRBV11-2 and TRBJ2-7; 7 bases agree with TRBD1. The CDR3 sequence: CASSLDPGTVTYEQYF. The CDR3 DNA sequence: TGTGCCAGCAGCTTAGACCCCGGGACAGTCACCTACGAGCAGTACTTC. The variable domain in full, with the rest retrieved from reference TRBV11-2 and TRBJ2-7, is EAGVAQSPRYKIIEKRQSVAFWCNPISGHATLYWYQQILGQGPKLLIQFQNNGVVDDSQLPKDRFSAERLKGVDSTLKIQPAKLEDSAVYLCASSLDPGTVTYEQYFGPGTRLTVT.